This T cell receptor beta chain was sequenced during a study of blood T cell repertoires in COVID-19. Original analysis: Reference gene primer amplification gave estimated nucleated cell counts. Method: immunoSEQ multiplex PCR; TCRdb's copy keeps in-frame clones and lacks some. V, J and clone size are those of that table, while D and trimming were read from the DNA. Seen here are about 270,000 clones, 80% to 90% observed once, and the top ten hold less than 3%. The sample was peripheral blood. This TCR was recovered from a woman in her forties or fifties with acute or convalescent COVID-19.

The CDR3 here is CAILAGEYNEQFF. The CDR3 DNA sequence: TGTGCCATCCTGGCGGGAGAATACAATGAGCAGTTCTTC. The chain links TRBV10-3 to TRBJ2-1, with 7 bases fitting TRBD2. Trimming removed 8 bases from V and 4 bases from J; junction bases left unmatched: 5. The V gene's germline CDR1 is ENHRY and CDR2 SYGVKD. The CDR3 totals 13 residues.